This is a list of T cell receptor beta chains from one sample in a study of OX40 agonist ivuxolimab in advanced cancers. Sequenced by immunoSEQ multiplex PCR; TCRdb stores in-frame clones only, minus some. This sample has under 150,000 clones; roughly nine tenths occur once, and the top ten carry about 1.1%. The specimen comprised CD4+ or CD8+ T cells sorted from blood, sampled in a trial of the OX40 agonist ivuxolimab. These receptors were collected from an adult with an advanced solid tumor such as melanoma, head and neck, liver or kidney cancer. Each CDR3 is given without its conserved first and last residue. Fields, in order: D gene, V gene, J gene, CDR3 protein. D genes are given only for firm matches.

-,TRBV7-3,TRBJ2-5,ASSPAGQETQY
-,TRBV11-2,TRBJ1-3,ASSLEGRGGNTIY
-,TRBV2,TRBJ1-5,ASSERAENQPQH
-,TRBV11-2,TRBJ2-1,ASSLDQGSYNEQF
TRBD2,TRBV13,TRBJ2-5,ASSLAGGIVTQY
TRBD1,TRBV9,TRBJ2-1,ASSDQQGAHNEQF
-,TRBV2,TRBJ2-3,ASRDLGSTDTQY
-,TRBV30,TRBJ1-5,AWSQEYQPQH
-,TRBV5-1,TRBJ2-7,ASSFTGELGEQY
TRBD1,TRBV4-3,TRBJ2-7,ASSPDRAHYEQY
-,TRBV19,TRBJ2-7,ASSIGRTYEQY
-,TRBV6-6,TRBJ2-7,ASSEPTGREQY